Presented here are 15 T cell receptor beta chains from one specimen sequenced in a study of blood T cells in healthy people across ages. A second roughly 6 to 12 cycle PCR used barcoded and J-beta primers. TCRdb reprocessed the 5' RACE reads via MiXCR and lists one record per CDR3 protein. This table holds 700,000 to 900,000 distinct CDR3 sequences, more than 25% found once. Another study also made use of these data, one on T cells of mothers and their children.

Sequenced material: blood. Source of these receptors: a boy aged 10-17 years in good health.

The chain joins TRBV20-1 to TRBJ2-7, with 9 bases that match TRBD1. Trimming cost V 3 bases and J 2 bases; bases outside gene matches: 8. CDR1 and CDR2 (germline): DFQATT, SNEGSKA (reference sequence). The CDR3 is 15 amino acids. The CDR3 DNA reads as TGCAGTGCTAGGCCTGGACAGGGGATCACCTACGAGCAGTACTTC. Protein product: CSARPGQGITYEQYF.

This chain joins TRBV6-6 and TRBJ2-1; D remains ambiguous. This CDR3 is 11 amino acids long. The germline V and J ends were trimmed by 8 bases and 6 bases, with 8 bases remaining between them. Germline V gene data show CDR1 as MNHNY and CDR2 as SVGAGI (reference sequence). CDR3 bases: TGTGCCAGCCGGGCGCGCAATGAGCAGTTCTTC. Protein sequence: CASRARNEQFF.

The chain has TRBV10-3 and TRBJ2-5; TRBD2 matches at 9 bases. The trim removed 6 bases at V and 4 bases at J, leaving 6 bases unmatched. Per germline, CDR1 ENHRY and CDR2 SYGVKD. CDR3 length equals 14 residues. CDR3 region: CAISISGGGETQYF. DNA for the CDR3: TGTGCCATCAGCATTAGCGGGGGCGGAGAGACCCAGTACTTC.

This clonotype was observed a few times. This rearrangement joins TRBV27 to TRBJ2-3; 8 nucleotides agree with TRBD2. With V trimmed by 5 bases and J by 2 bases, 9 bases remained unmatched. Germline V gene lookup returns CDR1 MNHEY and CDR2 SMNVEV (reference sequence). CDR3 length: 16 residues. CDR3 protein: CASSQHSGTLTDTQYF. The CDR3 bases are TGTGCCAGCAGTCAACATAGCGGGACCCTCACAGATACGCAGTATTTT.

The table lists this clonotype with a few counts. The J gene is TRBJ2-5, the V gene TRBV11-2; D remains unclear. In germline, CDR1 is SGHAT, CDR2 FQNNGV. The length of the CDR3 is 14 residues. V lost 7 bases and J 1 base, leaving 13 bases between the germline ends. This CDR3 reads CASTPPGTQETQYF. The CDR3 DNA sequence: TGTGCCAGCACCCCCCCGGGCACCCAAGAGACCCAGTACTTC.

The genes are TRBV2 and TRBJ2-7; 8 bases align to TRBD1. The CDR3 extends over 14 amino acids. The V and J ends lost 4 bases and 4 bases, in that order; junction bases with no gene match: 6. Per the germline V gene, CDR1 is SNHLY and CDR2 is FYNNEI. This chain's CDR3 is CASSVQGGAYEQYF. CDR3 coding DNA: TGTGCCAGCAGTGTACAGGGGGGTGCATACGAGCAGTACTTC.

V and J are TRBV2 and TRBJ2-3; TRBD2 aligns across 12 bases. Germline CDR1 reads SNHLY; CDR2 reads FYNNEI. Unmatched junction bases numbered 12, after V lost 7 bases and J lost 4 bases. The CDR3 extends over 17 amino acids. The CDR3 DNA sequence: TGTGCCAGCAACGTGGGAGCTAGCGGGGGGGCCGCAGATACGCAGTATTTT. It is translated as CASNVGASGGAADTQYF.

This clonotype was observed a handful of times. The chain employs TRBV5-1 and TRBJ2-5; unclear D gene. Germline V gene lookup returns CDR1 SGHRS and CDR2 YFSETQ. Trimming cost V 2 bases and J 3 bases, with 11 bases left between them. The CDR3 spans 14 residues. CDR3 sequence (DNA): TGCGCCAGCAGCTTAGAAGTCCAGGAAGAGACCCAGTACTTC. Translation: CASSLEVQEETQYF.

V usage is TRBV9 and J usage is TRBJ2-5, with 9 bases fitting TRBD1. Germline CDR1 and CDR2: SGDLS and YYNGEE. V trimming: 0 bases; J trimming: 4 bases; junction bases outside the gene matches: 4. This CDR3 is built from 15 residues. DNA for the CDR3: TGTGCCAGCAGCGTAGGAACAGGGGGCAGAGAGACCCAGTACTTC. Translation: CASSVGTGGRETQYF.

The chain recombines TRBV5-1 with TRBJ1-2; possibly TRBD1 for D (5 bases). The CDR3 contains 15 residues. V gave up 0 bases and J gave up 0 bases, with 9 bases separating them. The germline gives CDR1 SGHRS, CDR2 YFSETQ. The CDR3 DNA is TGCGCCAGCAGCTTGGGGGACGGATCTAACTATGGCTACACCTTC. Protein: CASSLGDGSNYGYTF.

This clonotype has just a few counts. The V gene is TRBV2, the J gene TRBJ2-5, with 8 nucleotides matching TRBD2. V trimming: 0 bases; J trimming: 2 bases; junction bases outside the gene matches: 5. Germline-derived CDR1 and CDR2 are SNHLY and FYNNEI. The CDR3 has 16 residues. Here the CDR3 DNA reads TGTGCCAGCAGTGAAGCTTTAGGCGGGGGGCAAGAGACCCAGTACTTC. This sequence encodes CASSEALGGGQETQYF. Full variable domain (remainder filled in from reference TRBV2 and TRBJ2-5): EPEVTQTPSHQVTQMGQEVILRCVPISNHLYFYWYRQILGQKVEFLVSFYNNEISEKSEIFDDQFSVERPDGSNFTLKIRSTKLEDSAMYFCASSEALGGGQETQYFGPGTRLLVL.

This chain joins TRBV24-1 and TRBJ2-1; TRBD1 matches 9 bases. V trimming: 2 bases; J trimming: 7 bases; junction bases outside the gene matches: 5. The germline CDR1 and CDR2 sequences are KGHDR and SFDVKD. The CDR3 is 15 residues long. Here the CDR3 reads CATSDSSGTGNEQFF. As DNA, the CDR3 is TGTGCCACCAGTGATTCATCCGGGACAGGGAATGAGCAGTTCTTC.

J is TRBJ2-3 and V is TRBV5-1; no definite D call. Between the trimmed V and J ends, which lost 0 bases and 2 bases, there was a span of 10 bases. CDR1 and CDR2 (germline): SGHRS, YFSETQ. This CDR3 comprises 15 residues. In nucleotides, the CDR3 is TGCGCCAGCAGCTTGGTCGCCAGATTCACAGATACGCAGTATTTT. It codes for CASSLVARFTDTQYF.

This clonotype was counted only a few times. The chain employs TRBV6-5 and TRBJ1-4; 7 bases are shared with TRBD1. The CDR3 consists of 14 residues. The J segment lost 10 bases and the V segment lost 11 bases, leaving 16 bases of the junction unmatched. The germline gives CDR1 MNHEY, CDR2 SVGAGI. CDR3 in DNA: TGTGCCTGCCGTCCTGGACAGGCCGGCCGAAAACTGTTTTTT. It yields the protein CACRPGQAGRKLFF.

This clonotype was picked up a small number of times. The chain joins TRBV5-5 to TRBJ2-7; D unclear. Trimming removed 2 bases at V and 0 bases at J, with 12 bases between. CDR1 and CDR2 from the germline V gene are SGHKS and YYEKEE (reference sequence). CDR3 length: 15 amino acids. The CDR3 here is CASSLGPIHSYEQYF. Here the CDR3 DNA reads TGTGCCAGCAGCTTAGGACCGATTCACTCCTACGAGCAGTACTTC.